This T cell receptor (beta chain) was documented in a study of blood T cell repertoires in COVID-19. Trimming left V 5 bases short and J 2 bases short, with 13 bases between. CDR1 MNHEY and CDR2 SVGEGT come from the germline V gene. This CDR3 contains 15 residues. This table comes from immunoSEQ multiplex PCR, and its TCRdb copy is limited to in-frame clones, with some not included. The sample lists 200,000 to 250,000 clones; around 86% were seen once. The chain joins TRBV6-2 or TRBV6-3 to TRBJ1-5; D gene unclear. This clonotype originated in a man aged 50-60 years with acute or convalescent COVID-19. What was sequenced was peripheral blood. CDR3 protein: CASSATGKGNQPQHF. Written as DNA, the CDR3 is TGTGCCAGCAGTGCGACGGGAAAGGGCAATCAGCCCCAGCATTTT.